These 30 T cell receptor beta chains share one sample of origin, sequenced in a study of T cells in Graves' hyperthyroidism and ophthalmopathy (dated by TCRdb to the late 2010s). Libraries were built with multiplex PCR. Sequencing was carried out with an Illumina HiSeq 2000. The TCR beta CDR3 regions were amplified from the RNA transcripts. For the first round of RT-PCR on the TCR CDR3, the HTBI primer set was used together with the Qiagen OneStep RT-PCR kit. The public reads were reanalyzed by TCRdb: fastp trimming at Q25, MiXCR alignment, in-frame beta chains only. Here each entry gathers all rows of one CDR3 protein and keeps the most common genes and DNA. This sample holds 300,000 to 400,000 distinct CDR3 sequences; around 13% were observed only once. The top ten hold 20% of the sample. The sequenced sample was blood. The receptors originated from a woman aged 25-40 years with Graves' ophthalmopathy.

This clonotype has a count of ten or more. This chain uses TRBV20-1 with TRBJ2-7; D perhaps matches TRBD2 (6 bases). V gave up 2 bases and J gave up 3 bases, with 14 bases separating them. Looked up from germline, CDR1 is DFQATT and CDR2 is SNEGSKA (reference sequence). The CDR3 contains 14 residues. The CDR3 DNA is TGCAGTGCTAGACTCGGCAGGGACTTCTACGAGCAGTACTTC. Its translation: CSARLGRDFYEQYF.

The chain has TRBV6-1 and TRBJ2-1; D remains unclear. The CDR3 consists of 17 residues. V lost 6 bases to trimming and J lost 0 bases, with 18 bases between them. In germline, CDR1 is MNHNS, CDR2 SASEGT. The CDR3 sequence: CASSQDLVVLSYNEQFF. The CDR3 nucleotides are TGTGCCAGCAGCCAAGATCTTGTGGTCCTCTCCTACAATGAGCAGTTCTTC.

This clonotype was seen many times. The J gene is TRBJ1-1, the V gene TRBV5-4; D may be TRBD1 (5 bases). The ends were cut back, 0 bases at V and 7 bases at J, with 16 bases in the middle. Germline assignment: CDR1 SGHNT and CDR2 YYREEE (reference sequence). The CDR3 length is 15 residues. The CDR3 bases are TGTGCCAGCAGCTTGGAGGTGGGACTGCTGAATGAAGCTTTCTTT. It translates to CASSLEVGLLNEAFF.

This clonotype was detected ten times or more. The CDR3 DNA is TGTGCCTGGAGTCCACTAGCGACGGGCACAGATACGCAGTATTTT. Encoded protein: CAWSPLATGTDTQYF. This rearrangement joins TRBV30 to TRBJ2-3; TRBD2 matches at 7 bases. J gave up 1 base and V 2 bases, and 6 bases lay outside the gene matches. Per the germline V gene, CDR1 is GTSNPN and CDR2 is SVGIG (reference sequence). CDR3 length: 15 amino acids.

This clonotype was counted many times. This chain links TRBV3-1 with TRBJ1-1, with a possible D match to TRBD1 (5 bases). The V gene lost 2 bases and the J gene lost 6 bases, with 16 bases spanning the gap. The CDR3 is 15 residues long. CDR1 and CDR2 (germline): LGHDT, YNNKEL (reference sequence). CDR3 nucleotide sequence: TGTGCCAGCAGCCAATTAAATCAGGGTAGGCCTGAAGCTTTCTTT. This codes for CASSQLNQGRPEAFF.

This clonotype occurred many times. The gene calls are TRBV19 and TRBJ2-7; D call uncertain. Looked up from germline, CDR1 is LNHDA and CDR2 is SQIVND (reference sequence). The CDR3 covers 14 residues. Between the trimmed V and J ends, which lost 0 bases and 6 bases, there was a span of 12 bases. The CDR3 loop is CASSIDPPGGEQYF. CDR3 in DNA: TGTGCCAGTAGTATAGATCCCCCTGGCGGCGAGCAGTACTTC.

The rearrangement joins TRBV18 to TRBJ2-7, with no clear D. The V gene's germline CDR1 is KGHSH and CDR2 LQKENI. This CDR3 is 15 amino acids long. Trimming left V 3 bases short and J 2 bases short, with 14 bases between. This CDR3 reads CASSPEGRWAYEQYF. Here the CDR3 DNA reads TGTGCCAGCTCACCGGAAGGGCGGTGGGCCTACGAGCAGTACTTC.

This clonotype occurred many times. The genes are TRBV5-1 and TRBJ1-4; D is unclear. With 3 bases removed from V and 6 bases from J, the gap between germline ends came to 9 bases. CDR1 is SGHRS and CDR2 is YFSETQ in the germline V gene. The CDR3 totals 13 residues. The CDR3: CASSSTLDEKLFF. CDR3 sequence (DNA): TGCGCCAGCAGCTCGACCTTGGATGAAAAACTGTTTTTT.

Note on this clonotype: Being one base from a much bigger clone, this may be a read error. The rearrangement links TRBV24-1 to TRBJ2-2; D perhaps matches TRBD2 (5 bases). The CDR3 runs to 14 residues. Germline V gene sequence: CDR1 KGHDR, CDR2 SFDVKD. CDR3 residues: CATGPYLSTGELIF. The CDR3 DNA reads TGTGCCACTGGACCTTATCTATCAACCGGGGAGCTGATTTTT.

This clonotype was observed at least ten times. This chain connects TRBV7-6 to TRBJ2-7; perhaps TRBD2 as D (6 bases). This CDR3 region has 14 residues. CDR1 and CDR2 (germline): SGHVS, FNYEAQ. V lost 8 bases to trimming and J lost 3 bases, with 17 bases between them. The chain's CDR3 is CASGRGLDNYEQYF. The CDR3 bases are TGTGCCAGCGGTAGGGGACTGGATAACTACGAGCAGTACTTC.

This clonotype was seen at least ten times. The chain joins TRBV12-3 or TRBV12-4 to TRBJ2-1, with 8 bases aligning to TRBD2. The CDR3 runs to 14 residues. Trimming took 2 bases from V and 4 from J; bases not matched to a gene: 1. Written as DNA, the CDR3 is TGTGCCAGCAGTTTACTAGCGGGTTACAATGAGCAGTTCTTC. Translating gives CASSLLAGYNEQFF.

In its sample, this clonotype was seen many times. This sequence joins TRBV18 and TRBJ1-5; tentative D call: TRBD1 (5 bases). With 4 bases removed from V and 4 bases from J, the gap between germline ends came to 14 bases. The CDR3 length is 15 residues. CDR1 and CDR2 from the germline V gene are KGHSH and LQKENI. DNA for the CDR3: TGTGCCAGCTCACTAGGGCTAGGGGCGAATCAGCCCCAGCATTTT. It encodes CASSLGLGANQPQHF.

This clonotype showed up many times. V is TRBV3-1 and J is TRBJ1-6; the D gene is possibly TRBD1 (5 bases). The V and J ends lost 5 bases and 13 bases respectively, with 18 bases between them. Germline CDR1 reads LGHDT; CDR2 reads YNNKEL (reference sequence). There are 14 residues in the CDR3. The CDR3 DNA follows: TGTGCCAGCAGCGAGAGGTGGGGGGGTGAGCCCCTCCACTTT. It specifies CASSERWGGEPLHF.

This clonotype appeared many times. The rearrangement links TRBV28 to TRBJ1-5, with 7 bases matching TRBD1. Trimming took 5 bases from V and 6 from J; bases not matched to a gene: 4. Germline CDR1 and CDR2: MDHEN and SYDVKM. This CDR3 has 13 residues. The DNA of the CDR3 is TGTGCCAGCAGTACGGAGGGGGCTCAGCCCCAGCATTTT. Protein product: CASSTEGAQPQHF. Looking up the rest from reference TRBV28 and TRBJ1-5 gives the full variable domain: DVKVTQSSRYLVKRTGEKVFLECVQDMDHENMFWYRQDPGLGLRLIYFSYDVKMKEKGDIPEGYSVSREKKERFSLILESASTNQTSMYLCASSTEGAQPQHFGDGTRLSIL.

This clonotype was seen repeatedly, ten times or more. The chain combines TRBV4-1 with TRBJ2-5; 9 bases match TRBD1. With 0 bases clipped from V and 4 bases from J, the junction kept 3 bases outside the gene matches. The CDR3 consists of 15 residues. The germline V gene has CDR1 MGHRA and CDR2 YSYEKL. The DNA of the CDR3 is TGCGCCAGCAGCCAAGAACAGGGGGCCCTAGAGACCCAGTACTTC. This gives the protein CASSQEQGALETQYF.

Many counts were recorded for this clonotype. The CDR3 protein is CASSFDRVGTANTGELFF. The CDR3 DNA is TGTGCCAGCAGTTTCGACAGGGTAGGAACGGCGAACACCGGGGAGCTGTTTTTT. This rearrangement joins TRBV12-3 or TRBV12-4 to TRBJ2-2; 7 nucleotides line up with TRBD1. The CDR3 loop spans 18 amino acids. V shed 3 bases and J 0 bases; nucleotides not matched to a gene: 10.

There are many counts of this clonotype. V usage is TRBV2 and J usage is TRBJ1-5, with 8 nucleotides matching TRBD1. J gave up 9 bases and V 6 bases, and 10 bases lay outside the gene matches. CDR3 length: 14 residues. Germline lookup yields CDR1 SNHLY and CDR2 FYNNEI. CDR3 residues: CASRKGQGVSPQHF. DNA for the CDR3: TGTGCCAGCAGGAAAGGACAGGGAGTCTCGCCCCAGCATTTT.

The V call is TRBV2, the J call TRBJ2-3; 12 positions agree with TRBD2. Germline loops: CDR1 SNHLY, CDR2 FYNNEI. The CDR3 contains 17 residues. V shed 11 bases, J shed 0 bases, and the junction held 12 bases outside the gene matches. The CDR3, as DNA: TGTGCCCGACTAGGACTAGCGGGGTTAACTAGCACAGATACGCAGTATTTT. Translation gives CARLGLAGLTSTDTQYF. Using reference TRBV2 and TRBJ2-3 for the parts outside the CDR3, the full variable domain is EPEVTQTPSHQVTQMGQEVILRCVPISNHLYFYWYRQILGQKVEFLVSFYNNEISEKSEIFDDQFSVERPDGSNFTLKIRSTKLEDSAMYFCARLGLAGLTSTDTQYFGPGTRLTVL.

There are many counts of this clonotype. The CDR3 is CASRQINTEAFF. The CDR3 DNA sequence: TGTGCCAGCCGACAGATTAACACTGAAGCTTTCTTT. The chain couples TRBV6-5 to TRBJ1-1, with a tentative D call TRBD1 (5 bases). CDR1 is MNHEY and CDR2 is SVGAGI in the germline V gene. This CDR3 spans 12 amino acids. Trimming took 8 bases from V and 2 from J, leaving 9 bases between them.

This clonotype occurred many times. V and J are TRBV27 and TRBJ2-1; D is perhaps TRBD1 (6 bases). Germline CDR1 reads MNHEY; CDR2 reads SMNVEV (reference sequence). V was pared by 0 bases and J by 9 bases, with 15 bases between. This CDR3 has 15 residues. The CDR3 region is CASSLSGQGLGEQFF. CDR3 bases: TGTGCCAGCAGTTTATCAGGGCAGGGGCTCGGTGAGCAGTTCTTC.

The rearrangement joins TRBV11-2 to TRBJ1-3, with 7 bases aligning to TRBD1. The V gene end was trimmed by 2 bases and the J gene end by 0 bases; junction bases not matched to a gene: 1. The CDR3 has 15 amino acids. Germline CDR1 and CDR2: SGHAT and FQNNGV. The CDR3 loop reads CASSLNRGSGNTIYF. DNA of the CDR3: TGTGCCAGCAGCTTAAACAGGGGCTCTGGAAACACCATATATTTT.

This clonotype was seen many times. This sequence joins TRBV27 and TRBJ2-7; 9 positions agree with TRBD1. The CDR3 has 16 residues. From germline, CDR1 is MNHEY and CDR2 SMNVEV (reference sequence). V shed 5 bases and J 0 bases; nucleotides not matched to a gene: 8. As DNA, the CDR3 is TGTGCCAGCAGTCTCCGGGACAGGGTAAACTCCTACGAGCAGTACTTC. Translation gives CASSLRDRVNSYEQYF.

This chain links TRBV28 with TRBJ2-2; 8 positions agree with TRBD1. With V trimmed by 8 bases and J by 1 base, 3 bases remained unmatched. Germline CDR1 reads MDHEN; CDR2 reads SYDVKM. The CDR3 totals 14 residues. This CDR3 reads CASLRGLNTGELFF. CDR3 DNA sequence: TGTGCCAGCCTCAGGGGGCTGAACACCGGGGAGCTGTTTTTT.

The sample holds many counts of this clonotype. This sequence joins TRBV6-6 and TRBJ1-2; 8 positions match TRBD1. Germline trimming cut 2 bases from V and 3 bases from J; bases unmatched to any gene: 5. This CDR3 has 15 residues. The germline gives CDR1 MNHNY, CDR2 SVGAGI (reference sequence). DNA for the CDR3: TGTGCCAGCAGTTACGGGACAGGATGGGACTATGGCTACACCTTC. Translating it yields CASSYGTGWDYGYTF.

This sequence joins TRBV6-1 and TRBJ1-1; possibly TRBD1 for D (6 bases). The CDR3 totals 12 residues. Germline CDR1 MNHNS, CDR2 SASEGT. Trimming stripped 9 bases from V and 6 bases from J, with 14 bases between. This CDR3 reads CASVGTSSEAFF. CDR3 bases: TGTGCCAGTGTCGGGACAAGCTCTGAAGCTTTCTTT.

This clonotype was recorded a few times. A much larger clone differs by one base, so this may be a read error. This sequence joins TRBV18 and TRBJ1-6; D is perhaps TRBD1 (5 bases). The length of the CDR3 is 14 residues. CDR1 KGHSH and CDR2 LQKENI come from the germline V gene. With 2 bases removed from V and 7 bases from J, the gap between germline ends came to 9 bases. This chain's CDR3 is CASSPEAGNSPLHF. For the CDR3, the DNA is TGTGCCAGCTCACCAGAGGCAGGGAATTCACCCCTCCACTTT.

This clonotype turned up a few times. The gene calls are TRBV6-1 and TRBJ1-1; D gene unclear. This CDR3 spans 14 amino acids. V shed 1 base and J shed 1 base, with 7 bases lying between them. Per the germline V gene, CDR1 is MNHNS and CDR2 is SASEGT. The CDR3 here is CASSEVGRNTEAFF. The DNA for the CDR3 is TGTGCCAGCAGTGAAGTCGGACGGAACACTGAAGCTTTCTTT.

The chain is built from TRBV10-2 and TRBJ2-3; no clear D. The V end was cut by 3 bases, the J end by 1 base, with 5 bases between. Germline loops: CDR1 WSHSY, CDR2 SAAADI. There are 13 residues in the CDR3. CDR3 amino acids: CASSELGTDTQYF. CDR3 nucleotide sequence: TGCGCCAGCAGTGAACTCGGCACAGATACGCAGTATTTT.

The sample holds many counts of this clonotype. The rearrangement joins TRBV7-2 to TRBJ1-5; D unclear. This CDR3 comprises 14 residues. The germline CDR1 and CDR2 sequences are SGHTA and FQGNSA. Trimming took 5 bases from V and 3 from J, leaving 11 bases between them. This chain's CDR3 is CASSPVGNNQPQHF. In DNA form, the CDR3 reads TGTGCCAGCAGCCCGGTAGGAAACAATCAGCCCCAGCATTTT. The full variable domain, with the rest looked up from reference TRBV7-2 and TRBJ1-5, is GAGVSQSPSNKVTEKGKDVELRCDPISGHTALYWYRQSLGQGLEFLIYFQGNSAPDKSGLPSDRFSAERTGGSVSTLTIQRTQQEDSAVYLCASSPVGNNQPQHFGDGTRLSIL.

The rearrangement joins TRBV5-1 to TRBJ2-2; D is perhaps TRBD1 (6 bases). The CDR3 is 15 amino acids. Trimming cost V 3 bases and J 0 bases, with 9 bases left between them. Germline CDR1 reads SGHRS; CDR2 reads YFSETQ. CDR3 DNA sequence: TGCGCCAGCAGCTGGGACACCTCGAACACCGGGGAGCTGTTTTTT. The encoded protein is CASSWDTSNTGELFF.